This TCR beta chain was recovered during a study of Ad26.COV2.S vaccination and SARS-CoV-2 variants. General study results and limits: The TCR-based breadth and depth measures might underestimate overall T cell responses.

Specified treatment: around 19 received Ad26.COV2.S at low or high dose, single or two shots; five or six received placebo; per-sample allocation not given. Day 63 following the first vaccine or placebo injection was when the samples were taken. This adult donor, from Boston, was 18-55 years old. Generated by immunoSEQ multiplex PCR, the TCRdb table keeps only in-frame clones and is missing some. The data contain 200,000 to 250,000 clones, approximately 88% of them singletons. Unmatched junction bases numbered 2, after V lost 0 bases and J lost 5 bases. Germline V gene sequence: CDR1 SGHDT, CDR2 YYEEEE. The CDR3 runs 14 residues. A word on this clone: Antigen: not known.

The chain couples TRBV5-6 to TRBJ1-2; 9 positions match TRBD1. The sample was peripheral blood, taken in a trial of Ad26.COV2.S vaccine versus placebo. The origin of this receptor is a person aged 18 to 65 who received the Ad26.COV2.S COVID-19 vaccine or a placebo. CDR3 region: CASSLDRGRYGYTF. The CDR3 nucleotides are TGTGCCAGCAGCTTGGACAGGGGGCGATATGGCTACACCTTC.